This TCR beta chain appears in the sequencing data of a study of cytomegalovirus exposure and HLA in healthy donors. Germline values: CDR1 MNHEY, CDR2 SVGAGI. The CDR3 has 15 residues. V lost 0 bases to trimming and J lost 0 bases, with 8 bases between them. Comments on this clone: Its specificity is unknown.

Researchers ran the PCR with 60 Vbeta and 13 Jbeta primers. The data were produced by immunoSEQ multiplex PCR, yet TCRdb's version contains in-frame clones alone and is incomplete. The profile shows approximately 160,000 clones, roughly 74% of them singletons. Study-level findings and limits: Listed as cytomegalovirus-associated were about 160 TCR beta chains. Information on immune exposure was restricted to one variable (CMV serostatus). Common viral pathogens seemed to be connected with several of the most significant clusters, according to a later analysis. Earlier analysis found most TCR beta V segments productive about 87% or about 30% of the time.

The source of this sequence is a male donor in good health and CMV-seronegative. The chain is built from TRBV6-5 and TRBJ2-5, with D maybe TRBD1 (6 bases). Material: PBMCs. In DNA, the CDR3 is TGTGCCAGCAGTTACTCGTCAGGGGACCAAGAGACCCAGTACTTC. Protein: CASSYSSGDQETQYF.